Listed below are T cell receptor beta chains from one sample, sequenced in a study of beta chain features in type 1 diabetes. Some clones are missing from TCRdb's copy, which holds only in-frame ones; the method was immunoSEQ multiplex PCR. The table includes some 410,000 clones, approximately 14% detected once. Sequenced input: naive CD4+ T cells from blood. These receptors came from a man aged 30-40 years in good health. CDR3s include the opening cysteine and the closing phenylalanine or tryptophan.

14 TRBJ1-1 TRBV25-1 CASSELARGTEAFF
14 TRBJ1-2 TRBV9 CASSVLGGLYGYTF
13 TRBJ1-2 TRBV30 CAWREQGIDGYTF
12 TRBJ2-3 TRBV19 CASSTGRDTQYF
15 TRBJ2-5 TRBV5-1 CASKVLGTSGETQYF
14 TRBJ1-2 TRBV18 CASSAGTETYGYTF
10 TRBJ1-2 TRBV30 CAWSSGGHTF
14 TRBJ2-2 TRBV4-3 CASSQLTGYGELFF
12 TRBJ2-1 TRBV9 CASSLSGNEQFF
15 TRBJ2-1 TRBV5-1 CASSTLADRPNEQFF
14 TRBJ2-5 TRBV9 CASSPKGQQETQYF
14 TRBJ1-1 TRBV29-1 CSVSRTGKDTEAFF
14 TRBJ1-1 TRBV18 CASSPPSGVSEAFF
15 TRBJ2-2 TRBV4-1 CASSLSAQGSGELFF
16 TRBJ1-3 TRBV2 CASSEPPTGVANTIYF
14 TRBJ2-1 TRBV21-1 CASSQGEGNNEQFF
17 TRBJ1-1 TRBV15 CATSREGQGLDVAEAFF
15 TRBJ2-7 TRBV11-2 CASRPSFSSSYEQYF
12 TRBJ2-1 TRBV30 CAWSVSYNEQFF
14 . TRBV15 CATSRDLGGFEQYF
12 TRBJ1-2 TRBV10-3 CAISPDRNGYTF
14 TRBJ2-5 TRBV5-6 CASSLTGVSETQYF
13 TRBJ1-5 TRBV7-7 CASSPGVNQPQHF
13 TRBJ1-5 TRBV4-3 CASSQAGAQPQHF
13 TRBJ2-1 TRBV2 CASLGLAGNEQFF
14 TRBJ2-7 TRBV15 CATSRTSGGMEQYF
11 TRBJ1-2 TRBV2 CAISDRGGYTF
15 TRBJ1-1 TRBV9 CASSVAGGRGTEAFF
11 TRBJ1-2 TRBV30 CAWTAQYGYTF